One and the same sample provided the 5 T cell receptor beta chains below, sequenced in a study of T cell clonotyping in hematopoietic cell transplantation. As to time point: recipient sample about 28 days before transplant, after cytoreduction. TCRdb's table, derived via immunoSEQ multiplex PCR, lists solely in-frame clones and lacks some. This sample has 6,700 or so clones, with 95% to 97% found just once. Here the sequenced sample was peripheral blood mononuclear cells, taken before stem cell transplant. These receptors were obtained from a man aged 70-80 years with acute myeloid leukemia. Some clones in this sample may be carry-over from other donors' samples.

V gene TRBV28 combines with J gene TRBJ2-5, with D tentatively TRBD2 (5 bases). Trimming stripped 5 bases from V and 5 bases from J, with 18 bases between. Germline V lookup: CDR1 MDHEN, CDR2 SYDVKM. The CDR3 is 15 amino acids. The CDR3 DNA follows: TGTGCCAGCAGTCCGGCTTATGGGAGCGTGGAGACCCAGTACTTC. Its protein is CASSPAYGSVETQYF.

The chain combines TRBV19 with TRBJ1-6; tentative D call: TRBD1 (5 bases). This CDR3 region has 17 residues. Germline CDR1 LNHDA, CDR2 SQIVND (reference sequence). Trimming removed 0 bases from V and 7 bases from J, with 16 bases in between. This CDR3 reads CASSIDPTGLTNSPLHF. In DNA, the CDR3 is TGTGCCAGTAGTATAGATCCAACAGGCCTTACGAATTCACCCCTCCACTTT.

The chain links TRBV7-2 to TRBJ1-3; 8 bases match TRBD1. V was pared by 6 bases and J by 0 bases, with 7 bases of the junction left unmatched. Germline V lookup: CDR1 SGHTA, CDR2 FQGNSA. The CDR3 runs 16 residues. The CDR3: CASSRRGQASGNTIYF. The CDR3 DNA is TGTGCCAGCAGTCGTAGGGGACAGGCCTCTGGAAACACCATATATTTT.

This sequence joins TRBV30 and TRBJ1-1, with 9 bases lining up with TRBD1. Germline CDR1 reads GTSNPN; CDR2 reads SVGIG (reference sequence). J was trimmed by 1 base and V by 5 bases; bases with no gene match: 5. The CDR3 runs to 14 residues. The CDR3 loop is CAWDRTGANTEAFF. CDR3 nucleotide sequence: TGTGCCTGGGATCGGACAGGGGCGAACACTGAAGCTTTCTTT.

The J gene is TRBJ1-1, the V gene TRBV29-1; a weak D match, TRBD1 (5 bases). CDR3 length: 14 amino acids. Germline V gene sequence: CDR1 SQVTM, CDR2 ANQGSEA. Trimming took 5 bases from V and 1 from J, leaving 14 bases between them. CDR3 amino acids: CSVLWWGGNTEAFF. In DNA, the CDR3 is TGCAGCGTTCTTTGGTGGGGGGGGAACACTGAAGCTTTCTTT.